Below are 28 T cell receptor beta chains sequenced from a single sample in a study of T-cell memory formation after mild COVID-19. MiXCR was run by TCRdb on the 5' RACE reads, yielding one entry per CDR3 protein. Of over 350,000 distinct CDR3 sequences in the sample, about 16% are singletons; the top ten hold around a fifth. Sequencing used PBMCs or a T cell subset sorted from them (not recorded which). These TCRs come from a man between 18 and 29 years old who had mild COVID-19 (a few samples of this study predate the infection). Cell type and time point are not known.

This clonotype appeared a few times. V and J are TRBV7-9 and TRBJ2-7; 9 bases align to TRBD2. Germline assignment: CDR1 SEHNR and CDR2 FQNEAQ (reference sequence). The CDR3 has 15 residues. The V and J ends lost 5 bases and 3 bases, in that order; junction bases with no gene match: 8. Written as DNA, the CDR3 is TGTGCCAGCAGCGCACGAGCGGGGGGCCGCTACGAGCAGTACTTC. Protein: CASSARAGGRYEQYF.

The chain carries TRBV19 and TRBJ1-1, with 7 bases aligning to TRBD1. The length of the CDR3 is 13 residues. The germline V gene encodes CDR1 LNHDA and CDR2 SQIVND (reference sequence). The junction had 5 bases not matched to a gene; V was cut back by 10 bases and J by 0 bases. The CDR3 coding sequence is TGTGCCACTTCGACAGGGTTGAACACTGAAGCTTTCTTT. Translation: CATSTGLNTEAFF.

At least ten counts were recorded for this clonotype. The chain joins TRBV6-5 to TRBJ2-3; 8 bases agree with TRBD2. CDR1 is MNHEY, CDR2 SVGAGI, per germline. Trimming at V came to 6 bases and at J to 4 bases, leaving 27 bases not matched to a gene. This CDR3 region has 21 residues. This chain's CDR3 is CASSLGGRGGFRMITPDTQYF. DNA of the CDR3: TGTGCCAGCAGCCTGGGGGGACGCGGGGGGTTTCGGATGATTACCCCAGATACGCAGTATTTT.

This clonotype has a handful of counts. This chain uses TRBV7-6 with TRBJ2-1; D tentatively fits TRBD1 or TRBD2 (5 bases each). Per germline, CDR1 SGHVS and CDR2 FNYEAQ. The ends were cut back, 5 bases at V and 6 bases at J, with 17 bases in the middle. The CDR3 is 15 amino acids. The CDR3 here is CASSTRPERGNEQFF. As DNA, the CDR3 is TGTGCCAGCAGCACCAGACCCGAGAGGGGCAATGAGCAGTTCTTC.

Only a few counts were recorded for this clonotype. The gene calls are TRBV7-2 and TRBJ2-5; 7 positions match TRBD1. CDR1 is SGHTA and CDR2 is FQGNSA in the germline V gene. With V trimmed by 7 bases and J by 5 bases, 7 bases remained unmatched. The CDR3 runs 13 residues. Here the CDR3 reads CASTQDRAETQYF. The CDR3 DNA reads as TGTGCCAGCACCCAAGACAGGGCGGAGACCCAGTACTTC.

This clonotype appeared a few times. The V gene is TRBV6-5, the J gene TRBJ1-2; 7 bases are a match to TRBD1. The CDR3 covers 13 residues. Trimming removed 5 bases from V and 8 bases from J; junction bases left unmatched: 8. Germline CDR1 MNHEY, CDR2 SVGAGI. The CDR3 sequence: CASSADRALGYTF. The CDR3 nucleotides are TGTGCCAGCAGTGCAGACAGGGCGCTAGGCTACACCTTC.

This clonotype appeared a few times. The chain has TRBV2 and TRBJ2-4; 9 nucleotides align to TRBD1. Germline-derived CDR1 and CDR2 are SNHLY and FYNNEI. Trimming at V came to 7 bases and at J to 4 bases, leaving 8 bases not matched to a gene. There are 15 residues in the CDR3. The CDR3 DNA follows: TGTGCCAGCACCCAGGACAGGGGCGGAAAAAACATTCAGTACTTC. Its protein is CASTQDRGGKNIQYF.

This clonotype appeared a few times. The rearrangement links TRBV5-1 to TRBJ1-1; tentative D call: TRBD1 (5 bases). The CDR3 covers 16 residues. Germline lookup yields CDR1 SGHRS and CDR2 YFSETQ. V was cut by 2 bases and J by 4 bases, with 18 bases left in between. The CDR3 protein is CASSFDPGGASTEAFF. CDR3 nucleotides: TGCGCCAGCAGCTTCGACCCGGGTGGGGCGAGCACTGAAGCTTTCTTT.

This clonotype came up a few times. The chain employs TRBV7-8 and TRBJ2-2, with TRBD1 matching 7 bases. CDR1 is SGHVS, CDR2 FQNEAQ, per germline. The V and J ends lost 3 bases and 4 bases, in that order; junction bases with no gene match: 5. The CDR3 sequence is 15 residues long. The DNA of the CDR3 is TGTGCCAGCAGCTTGGACAGGATTATCACCGGGGAGCTGTTTTTT. Residues: CASSLDRIITGELFF. Full variable domain (remainder filled in from reference TRBV7-8 and TRBJ2-2): GAGVSQSPRYKVAKRGQDVALRCDPISGHVSLFWYQQALGQGPEFLTYFQNEAQLDKSGLPSDRFFAERPEGSVSTLKIQRTQQEDSAVYLCASSLDRIITGELFFGEGSRLTVL.

This clonotype came up a few times. The rearrangement uses TRBV19 and TRBJ2-2, with a weak D call TRBD1 (5 bases). Germline V lookup: CDR1 LNHDA, CDR2 SQIVND (reference sequence). The V gene lost 1 base and the J gene lost 4 bases, with 13 bases spanning the gap. This CDR3 is 16 amino acids long. The DNA for the CDR3 is TGTGCCAGTAGTATAGGGGGCAACACATTCACCGGGGAGCTGTTTTTT. Protein sequence: CASSIGGNTFTGELFF.

This clonotype was detected ten times or more. The chain couples TRBV5-1 to TRBJ1-2; TRBD1 aligns across 7 bases. The germline V gene has CDR1 SGHRS and CDR2 YFSETQ. The CDR3 consists of 13 residues. The V and J ends lost 0 bases and 4 bases, in that order; junction bases with no gene match: 0. CDR3 in DNA: TGCGCCAGCAGCTTGGACAGGGGCTATGGCTACACCTTC. Protein product: CASSLDRGYGYTF.

This clonotype has a handful of counts. This rearrangement joins TRBV18 to TRBJ1-1; D not resolved. From germline, CDR1 is KGHSH and CDR2 LQKENI. The CDR3 consists of 11 residues. V lost 8 bases to trimming and J lost 6 bases, with 10 bases between them. The CDR3 nucleotides read TGTGCCAGCGCACGCGACGCTGAAGCTTTCTTT. As protein: CASARDAEAFF. Filled out from reference TRBV18 and TRBJ1-1, the complete variable domain reads NAGVMQNPRHLVRRRGQEARLRCSPMKGHSHVYWYRQLPEEGLKFMVYLQKENIIDESGMPKERFSAEFPKEGPSILRIQQVVRGDSAAYFCASARDAEAFFGQGTRLTVV.

This clonotype was counted only a few times. The rearrangement uses TRBV24-1 and TRBJ2-1; 8 nucleotides line up with TRBD1. Germline V CDR1 and CDR2: KGHDR, SFDVKD. This CDR3 has 14 amino acids. Trimming took 6 bases from V and 4 from J; bases not matched to a gene: 4. In DNA, the CDR3 is TGTGCCACCAGTAGGACAGGGACGTACAATGAGCAGTTCTTC. It yields the protein CATSRTGTYNEQFF.

The chain employs TRBV6-5 and TRBJ1-1; D is uncertain. CDR1 and CDR2 (germline): MNHEY, SVGAGI. The V and J ends lost 7 bases and 2 bases respectively, with 20 bases between them. The CDR3 has 16 amino acids. CDR3 region: CASTYQPGRGNTEAFF. In DNA, the CDR3 is TGTGCCAGCACCTACCAACCGGGTCGGGGTAACACTGAAGCTTTCTTT.

This clonotype was seen at least ten times. The J gene is TRBJ1-5, the V gene TRBV12-3 or TRBV12-4; the D is unclear. The ends were cut back, 7 bases at V and 1 base at J, with 2 bases in the middle. The length of the CDR3 is 11 residues. As DNA, the CDR3 is TGTGCCAGCATGAGCAATCAGCCCCAGCATTTT. Translated: CASMSNQPQHF.

This chain links TRBV5-1 with TRBJ1-2; D might be TRBD1 (5 bases). The germline V and J ends were trimmed by 0 bases and 3 bases, with 12 bases remaining between them. CDR3 length: 15 residues. Germline assignment: CDR1 SGHRS and CDR2 YFSETQ. In nucleotides, the CDR3 is TGCGCCAGCAGCTTGGCGGGGACTCCTTACTATGGCTACACCTTC. This codes for CASSLAGTPYYGYTF.

This clonotype was observed a few times. The V and J genes are TRBV6-5 and TRBJ1-2; 9 nucleotides agree with TRBD1. Germline loops: CDR1 MNHEY, CDR2 SVGAGI. V dropped 0 bases and J dropped 7; count of bases not matched to a gene: 0. There are 13 residues in the CDR3. Here the CDR3 reads CASSYSTGGGYTF. CDR3 DNA: TGTGCCAGCAGTTACTCGACAGGGGGTGGCTACACCTTC.

The V and J genes are TRBV20-1 and TRBJ1-1; a possible D gene is TRBD1 (6 bases). The V gene's germline CDR1 is DFQATT and CDR2 SNEGSKA (reference sequence). Trimming cost V 6 bases and J 4 bases, with 15 bases left between them. This CDR3 comprises 13 residues. CDR3 in amino acids: CSAAQGRSTEAFF. The CDR3 DNA reads TGCAGTGCAGCCCAGGGGCGGAGCACTGAAGCTTTCTTT.

This chain links TRBV6-5 with TRBJ1-5; 8 bases are a match to TRBD1. Germline CDR1 reads MNHEY; CDR2 reads SVGAGI. V shed 6 bases and J 5 bases; nucleotides not matched to a gene: 3. The CDR3 has 13 amino acids. The CDR3, as DNA: TGTGCCAGCAGGGGCAGGGGGCATCAGCCCCAGCATTTT. As protein: CASRGRGHQPQHF.

This chain links TRBV5-1 with TRBJ1-2; D is perhaps TRBD1 (5 bases). The V and J ends lost 0 bases and 1 base respectively, with 13 bases between them. Germline CDR1 and CDR2: SGHRS and YFSETQ. There are 16 residues in the CDR3. As DNA, the CDR3 is TGCGCCAGCAGCTTGGATGGGGGACGGATTAACTATGGCTACACCTTC. It specifies CASSLDGGRINYGYTF.

The genes are TRBV20-1 and TRBJ1-2; D might be TRBD1 (6 bases). The V end lost 4 bases, the J end lost 0 bases, and 21 bases lay between the germline ends. The length of the CDR3 is 17 residues. Germline values: CDR1 DFQATT, CDR2 SNEGSKA (reference sequence). For the CDR3, the DNA is TGCAGTGCTAATCCCCGGGCAGGGGCATTCGCTAACTATGGCTACACCTTC. Its protein is CSANPRAGAFANYGYTF.

This clonotype appeared a single time. This chain links TRBV7-7 with TRBJ2-5; D possibly corresponds to TRBD2 (6 bases). Per germline, CDR1 SSHAT and CDR2 FNYEAQ (reference sequence). Trimming left V 5 bases short and J 4 bases short, with 17 bases between. This CDR3 contains 15 residues. As DNA, the CDR3 is TGTGCCAGCAGCCATACCGCTAGCGTGGGAGAGACCCAGTACTTC. The encoded protein is CASSHTASVGETQYF. Based on the CDR3 plus reference TRBV7-7 and TRBJ2-5, the full variable domain is GAGVSQSPRYKVTKRGQDVTLRCDPISSHATLYWYQQALGQGPEFLTYFNYEAQPDKSGLPSDRFSAERPEGSISTLTIQRTEQRDSAMYRCASSHTASVGETQYFGPGTRLLVL.

The chain links TRBV4-1 to TRBJ1-1, with D tentatively TRBD1 (6 bases). V dropped 1 base and J dropped 4 bases, with 13 bases sitting between them. CDR3 length: 15 amino acids. Germline-derived CDR1 and CDR2 are MGHRA and YSYEKL. The CDR3: CASSQARGGGTEAFF. The CDR3 nucleotides read TGCGCCAGCAGCCAAGCCCGAGGAGGGGGCACTGAAGCTTTCTTT.

The chain has TRBV7-3 and TRBJ1-3, with D possibly TRBD1 on 5 matching bases. The germline V gene encodes CDR1 SGHTA and CDR2 FQGTGA. The CDR3 consists of 13 residues. V was trimmed by 5 bases and J by 4 bases, leaving 9 bases between them. For the CDR3, the DNA is TGTGCCAGCAGCACGGGACCAGGAAACACCATATATTTT. Translation gives CASSTGPGNTIYF.

A few counts support this clonotype. This sequence joins TRBV24-1 and TRBJ2-7; TRBD1 matches 8 bases. Per germline, CDR1 KGHDR and CDR2 SFDVKD. With V trimmed by 0 bases and J by 2 bases, 14 bases remained unmatched. The CDR3 totals 19 residues. This CDR3 is CATSDLGSGQEAITYEQYV. In DNA, the CDR3 is TGTGCCACCAGTGATTTGGGGTCGGGACAGGAGGCTATAACCTACGAGCAGTACGTC.

This clonotype was found a few times. The V gene is TRBV7-3, the J gene TRBJ2-1; 7 bases are a match to TRBD1. Unmatched junction bases numbered 8, after V lost 1 base and J lost 8 bases. The CDR3 covers 15 residues. The germline V gene encodes CDR1 SGHTA and CDR2 FQGTGA. In nucleotides, the CDR3 is TGTGCCAGCAGCTTAAAAGGGGGCAGGGAACATGAGCAGTTCTTC. Its translation is CASSLKGGREHEQFF.

The chain carries TRBV4-2 and TRBJ2-7; D is possibly TRBD2 (7 bases). The CDR3 loop spans 15 amino acids. Germline V gene data show CDR1 as LGHNA and CDR2 as YNFKEQ. Trimming removed 1 base at V and 4 bases at J, with 14 bases between. CDR3 residues: CASSQGGGDLYEQYF. The CDR3 DNA follows: TGTGCCAGCAGCCAAGGAGGGGGGGACCTATACGAGCAGTACTTC.

This clonotype was counted a single time. The chain is built from TRBV12-3 or TRBV12-4 and TRBJ1-1, with D hard to call. The CDR3 length is 15 residues. V was pared by 7 bases and J by 2 bases, with 17 bases between. In DNA form, the CDR3 reads TGTGCCAGCACCTCAGTGGAAGGGCGCAACACTGAAGCTTTCTTT. It codes for CASTSVEGRNTEAFF.